Listed below are T cell receptor beta chains from one sample, sequenced in a study of cytomegalovirus exposure and HLA in healthy donors. The protocol was immunoSEQ multiplex PCR, while the TCRdb copy is restricted to in-frame clones and leaves out a portion. This table holds about 150,000 clones, around 83% found once. Sequencing was performed on PBMCs. All receptors derive from a woman under 30 in good health and CMV-seronegative. Each CDR3 is given with its conserved first and last residue. Fields, in order: J gene, D gene, V gene, clone size, CDR3 DNA, CDR3 protein. The D gene is left open where the match is weak. Rows give clone size only sometimes, using once, few, many, or a class for an expanded clone.

TRBJ2-1,TRBD2,TRBV9,NA,TGTGCCAGCAGCGTAGGGACTAGAGGCCCCGGTGAGCAGTTCTTC,CASSVGTRGPGEQFF
TRBJ2-2,TRBD1,TRBV4-1,NA,TGCGCCAGCAAATCCGGGACAGGCAACACCGGGGAGCTGTTTTTT,CASKSGTGNTGELFF
TRBJ2-7,NA,TRBV5-4,few,TGTGCCAGCAGCCCCAGGTTCGGGGGTAGTTCCTACGAGCAGTACTTC,CASSPRFGGSSYEQYF
TRBJ2-5,TRBD2,TRBV9,NA,TGTGCCAGCAGCACTAGGACTAGCGGGAGTGGAGAGACCCAGTACTTC,CASSTRTSGSGETQYF
TRBJ2-7,TRBD2,TRBV4-3,NA,TGCGCCAGCAGCCAAGAGGCGGGGGGGAGCTACGAGCAGTACTTC,CASSQEAGGSYEQYF
TRBJ1-2,TRBD1,TRBV4-2,NA,TGTGCCAGCAGCCAAGAGATCGACAGGGGGCTGGGTGGCTACACCTTC,CASSQEIDRGLGGYTF
TRBJ1-4,NA,TRBV27,NA,TGTGCCAGCAGTTTGTCAGGGTTAAAGAATGAAAAACTGTTTTTT,CASSLSGLKNEKLFF
TRBJ2-1,NA,TRBV19,NA,TGTGCCAGTAGTATAGCGGGGATCCCTTACAATGAGCAGTTCTTC,CASSIAGIPYNEQFF
TRBJ1-1,TRBD1,TRBV27,NA,TGTGCCAGCAGTAGGGGGCTCGGGAACACTGAAGCTTTCTTT,CASSRGLGNTEAFF
TRBJ2-3,TRBD2,TRBV29-1,NA,TGCAGCGTCCCAGGGACTAGCGGGATGACAGATACGCAGTATTTT,CSVPGTSGMTDTQYF
TRBJ2-1,NA,TRBV27,NA,TGTGCCAGCAGTTCAGAAACGAGGCGTACCTACAATGAGCAGTTCTTC,CASSSETRRTYNEQFF
TRBJ1-2,TRBD1,TRBV7-9,NA,TGTGCCAGCAGCTCCGGGACAGGACAAAAGGACTATGGCTACACCTTC,CASSSGTGQKDYGYTF
TRBJ2-2,TRBD2,TRBV7-8,NA,TGTGCCAGCAGCTTAGAAGTCGCGGGACTAGCGTTCCCCGGGGAGCTGTTTTTT,CASSLEVAGLAFPGELFF
TRBJ2-3,NA,TRBV5-1,NA,TGCGCCACCAGCGTAAATTTAGCGGTATACACAGATACGCAGTATTTT,CATSVNLAVYTDTQYF
TRBJ2-1,TRBD2,TRBV5-4,NA,TGTGCCAGCATCAAACGGGGGGGGGTTTTCTACAATGAGCAGTTCTTC,CASIKRGGVFYNEQFF
TRBJ1-2,NA,TRBV15,NA,TGTGCCACCAGCAGAGGGACTTCCGGCAGCTATGGCTACACCTTC,CATSRGTSGSYGYTF
TRBJ1-1,NA,TRBV28,NA,TGTGCCAGCAGCCTCCAGGGCTCCTTTGAAGCTTTCTTT,CASSLQGSFEAFF
TRBJ2-1,TRBD2,TRBV7-2,NA,TGTGCCAGCAGCCCCATGACTAGCGTGGACAATGAGCAGTTCTTC,CASSPMTSVDNEQFF
TRBJ2-1,NA,TRBV4-3,NA,TGCGCCAGCAGCCAAGATAGAGGAGGGATTGAGCAGTTCTTC,CASSQDRGGIEQFF
TRBJ2-7,NA,TRBV5-1,NA,TGCGCCAGCAGCTTGTATTCCGGACTGTCCTCCTACGAGCAGTACTTC,CASSLYSGLSSYEQYF
TRBJ2-1,NA,TRBV6-5,once,TGTGCCAGCAGCCCTCATCCTCGGGAGCAGTTCTTC,CASSPHPREQFF
TRBJ2-3,NA,TRBV27,once,TGTGCCAGCGAACTCACCCCCGGGGGACGCACAGATACGCAGTATTTT,CASELTPGGRTDTQYF
TRBJ2-3,TRBD2,TRBV6-4,NA,TGTGCCAGCAGTGACTCCGCGGGAGGGCCAGATACGCAGTATTTT,CASSDSAGGPDTQYF
TRBJ1-5,TRBD1,TRBV10-3,NA,TGTGCCATCAGTGGGGGGACAGGGATCAATCAGCCCCAGCATTTT,CAISGGTGINQPQHF
TRBJ2-5,NA,TRBV11-2,NA,TGTGCCAGCAGCTTCATGAGTGAGACCCAGTACTTC,CASSFMSETQYF
TRBJ1-2,TRBD1,TRBV5-4,NA,TGTGCCAGCAGCCGCACCGACAGGGTGTCTCGGGGCTACACCTTC,CASSRTDRVSRGYTF
TRBJ1-2,TRBD1,TRBV2,NA,TGTGCCAGCAGTGGACAGGGTTCGAATGGCTACACCTTC,CASSGQGSNGYTF
TRBJ2-7,TRBD2,TRBV5-5,few,TGTGCCAGCAGCCCTACTAGCGCCTCCTACGAGCAGTACTTC,CASSPTSASYEQYF
TRBJ1-3,NA,TRBV4-3,NA,TGCGCCAGCAGCTCCCTGGGGCCCTCTGGAAACACCATATATTTT,CASSSLGPSGNTIYF
TRBJ1-6,NA,TRBV4-3,once,TGCGCCAGCAGCCAACAGGGCGGTTATTCACCCCTCCACTTT,CASSQQGGYSPLHF
TRBJ1-3,NA,TRBV13,NA,TGTGCCAGCAGCGAAACTAGCGCTGGAAACACCATATATTTT,CASSETSAGNTIYF
TRBJ1-5,NA,TRBV10-3,NA,TGTGCCATCAGTGATGGACAGCTTACAGATCAGCCCCAGCATTTT,CAISDGQLTDQPQHF
TRBJ2-1,NA,TRBV5-8,once,TGTGCCAGCAGCTTCGCCGGGAGCAATGAGCAGTTCTTC,CASSFAGSNEQFF
TRBJ2-5,NA,TRBV5-4,NA,TGTGCCAGCAGCTTCGGCAGGGCGGTCCAAGAGACCCAGTACTTC,CASSFGRAVQETQYF
TRBJ2-2,TRBD1,TRBV14,NA,TGTGCCAGCAGCCGCCGGGACAGGGGAACCGGGGAGCTGTTTTTT,CASSRRDRGTGELFF
TRBJ2-3,TRBD2,TRBV4-1,NA,TGCGCCAGCAGCCTCCGGCCCGGGGGGGTTGGGACAGATACGCAGTATTTT,CASSLRPGGVGTDTQYF
TRBJ1-2,NA,TRBV28,NA,TGTGCCAGCAGCTTACAGGTTATCTATGGCTACACCTTC,CASSLQVIYGYTF
TRBJ2-1,TRBD2,TRBV2,NA,TGTGCCAGCAATCAGGGGCTAGCGGGAGGGGGTGAGCAGTTCTTC,CASNQGLAGGGEQFF
TRBJ1-3,NA,TRBV6-5,NA,TGTGCCAGCAGTTACTCTTGGCGGACTGGAAACACCATATATTTT,CASSYSWRTGNTIYF
TRBJ2-1,TRBD2,TRBV5-4,once,TGTGCCAGCAGCAAGGCTAGCGGGAGTATGAATGAGCAGTTCTTC,CASSKASGSMNEQFF
TRBJ2-3,TRBD1,TRBV19,few,TGTGCCAGTAGTCGGCAGGGGGCCAATACGCAGTATTTT,CASSRQGANTQYF
TRBJ2-2,NA,TRBV11-3,NA,TGTGCCAGCAGCTTAGGTGCGGCGACCGGGGAGCTGTTTTTT,CASSLGAATGELFF
TRBJ2-7,NA,TRBV21-1,NA,TGTGCCAGCGGTCCTCGCGGGGGGGCCGGTTACGAGCAGTACTTC,CASGPRGGAGYEQYF
TRBJ2-7,TRBD1,TRBV2,NA,TGTGCCGCCCAGGGGGGGGGACAGGGGGCCCACGAGCAGTACTTC,CAAQGGGQGAHEQYF